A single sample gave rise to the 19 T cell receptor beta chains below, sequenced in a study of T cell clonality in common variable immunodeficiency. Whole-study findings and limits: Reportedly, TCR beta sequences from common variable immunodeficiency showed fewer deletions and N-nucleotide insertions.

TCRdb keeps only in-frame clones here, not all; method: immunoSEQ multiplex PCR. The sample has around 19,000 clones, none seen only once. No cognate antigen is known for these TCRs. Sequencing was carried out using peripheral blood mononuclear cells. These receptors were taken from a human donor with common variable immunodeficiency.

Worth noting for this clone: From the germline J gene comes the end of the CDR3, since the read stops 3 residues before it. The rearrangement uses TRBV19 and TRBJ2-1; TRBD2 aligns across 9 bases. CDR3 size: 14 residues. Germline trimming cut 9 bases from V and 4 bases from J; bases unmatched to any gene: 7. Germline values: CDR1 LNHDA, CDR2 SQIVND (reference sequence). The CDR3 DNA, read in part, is TGTGCCAGCACACCTAGCGGGAATTACAATGAG. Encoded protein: CASTPSGNYNE. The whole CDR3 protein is CASTPSGNYNEQFF.

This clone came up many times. The covered CDR3 bases are TGTGCCAGCAGTGTAGGGGGTGAG. Amino acids: CASSVGGE. The full CDR3 protein is CASSVGGEQFF. This chain joins TRBV7-2 and TRBJ2-1, with D possibly TRBD1 on 6 matching bases. The read terminates 3 residues ahead of where the CDR3 ends, so the germline J gene completes it. Germline V gene sequence: CDR1 SGHTA, CDR2 FQGNSA. The CDR3 is 11 residues long. V was pared by 6 bases and J by 9 bases, with 9 bases between.

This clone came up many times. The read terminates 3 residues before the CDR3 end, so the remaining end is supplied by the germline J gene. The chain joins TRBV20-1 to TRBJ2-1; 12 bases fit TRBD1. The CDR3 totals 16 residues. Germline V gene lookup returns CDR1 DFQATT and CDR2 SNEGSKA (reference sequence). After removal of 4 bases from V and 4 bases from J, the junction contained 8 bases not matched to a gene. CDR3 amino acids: CSATRRDRGLYNEQFF. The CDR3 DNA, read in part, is TGCAGTGCTACCCGCCGGGACAGGGGGCTTTACAATGAG.

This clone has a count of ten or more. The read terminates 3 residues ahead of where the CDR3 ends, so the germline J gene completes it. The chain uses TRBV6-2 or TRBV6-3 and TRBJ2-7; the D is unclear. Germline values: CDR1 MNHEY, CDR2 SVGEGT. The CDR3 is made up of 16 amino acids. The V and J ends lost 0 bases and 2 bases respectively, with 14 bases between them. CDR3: CASSYSGGSKTYEQYF. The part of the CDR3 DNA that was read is TGTGCCAGCAGTTACTCAGGCGGAAGCAAGACCTACGAG.

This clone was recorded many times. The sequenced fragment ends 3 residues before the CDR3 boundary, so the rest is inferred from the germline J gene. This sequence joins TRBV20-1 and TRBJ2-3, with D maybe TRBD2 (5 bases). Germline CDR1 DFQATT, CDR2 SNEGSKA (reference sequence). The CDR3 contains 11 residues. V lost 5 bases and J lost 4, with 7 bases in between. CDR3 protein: CSAFSADTQYF. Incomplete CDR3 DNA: TGCAGTGCTTTTAGCGCAGATACG.

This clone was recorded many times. The CDR3 reads CASNIRGDGPEAFF. CDR3 bases read: TGTGCCAGTAACATACGGGGAGACGGACCTGAA. The chain combines TRBV19 with TRBJ1-1; D is uncertain. The read ends 3 residues before the CDR3 terminus; that terminus is restored from the germline J gene. This CDR3 contains 14 residues. Trimming took off 7 bases at V and 6 bases at J, with 18 bases between the two ends. Germline CDR1 and CDR2: LNHDA and SQIVND (reference sequence).

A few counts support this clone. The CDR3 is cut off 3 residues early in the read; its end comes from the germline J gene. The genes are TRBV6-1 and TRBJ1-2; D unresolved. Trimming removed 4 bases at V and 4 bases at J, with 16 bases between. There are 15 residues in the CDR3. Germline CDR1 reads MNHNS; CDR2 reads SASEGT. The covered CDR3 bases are TGTGCCAGCAGTGTCACAAGGGTTGTGGGCTATGGC. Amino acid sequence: CASSVTRVVGYG. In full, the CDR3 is CASSVTRVVGYGYTF.

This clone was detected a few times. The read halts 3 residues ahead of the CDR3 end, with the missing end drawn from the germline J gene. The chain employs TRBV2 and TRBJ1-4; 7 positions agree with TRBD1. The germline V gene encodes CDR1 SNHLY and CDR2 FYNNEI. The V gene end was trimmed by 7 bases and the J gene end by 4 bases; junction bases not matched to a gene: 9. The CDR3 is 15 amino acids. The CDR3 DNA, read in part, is TGTGCCAGCATATTTACAGGGGCCGTTAATGAAAAA. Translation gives CASIFTGAVNEK. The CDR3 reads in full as CASIFTGAVNEKLFF.

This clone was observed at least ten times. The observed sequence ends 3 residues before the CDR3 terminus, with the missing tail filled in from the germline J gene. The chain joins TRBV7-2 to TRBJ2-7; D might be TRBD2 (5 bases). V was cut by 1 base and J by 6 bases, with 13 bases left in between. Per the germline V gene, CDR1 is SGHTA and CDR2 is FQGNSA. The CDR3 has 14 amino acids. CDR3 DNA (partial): TGTGCCAGCAGCTTAGGACTAATTACGGGCGAG. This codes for CASSLGLITGE. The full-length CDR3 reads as CASSLGLITGEQYF.

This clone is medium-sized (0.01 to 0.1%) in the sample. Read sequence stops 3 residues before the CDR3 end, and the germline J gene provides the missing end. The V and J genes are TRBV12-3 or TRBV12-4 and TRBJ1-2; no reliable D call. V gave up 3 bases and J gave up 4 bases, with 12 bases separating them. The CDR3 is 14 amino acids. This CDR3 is CASSLEVSGYGYTF. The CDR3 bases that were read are TGTGCCAGCAGTTTGGAGGTCTCGGGCTATGGC.

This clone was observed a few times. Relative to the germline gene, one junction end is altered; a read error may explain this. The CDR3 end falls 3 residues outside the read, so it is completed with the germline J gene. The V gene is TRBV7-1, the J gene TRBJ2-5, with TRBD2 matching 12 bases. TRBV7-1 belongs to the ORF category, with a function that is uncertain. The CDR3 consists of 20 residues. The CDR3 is CSSSSTPPGLAGRRLETQYF. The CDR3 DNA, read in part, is TGTTCCAGCAGCTCCACCCCTCCGGGACTAGCGGGTAGAAGGCTAGAGACC.

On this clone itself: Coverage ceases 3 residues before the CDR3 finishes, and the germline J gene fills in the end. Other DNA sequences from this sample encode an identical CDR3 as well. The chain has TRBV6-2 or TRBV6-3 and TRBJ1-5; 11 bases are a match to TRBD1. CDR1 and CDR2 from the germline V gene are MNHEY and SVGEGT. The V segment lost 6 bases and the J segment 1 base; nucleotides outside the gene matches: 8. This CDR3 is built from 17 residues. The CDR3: CASSHLDRGRSNQPQHF. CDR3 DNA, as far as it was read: TGTGCCAGCAGCCACCTGGACAGGGGGCGGAGCAATCAGCCC.

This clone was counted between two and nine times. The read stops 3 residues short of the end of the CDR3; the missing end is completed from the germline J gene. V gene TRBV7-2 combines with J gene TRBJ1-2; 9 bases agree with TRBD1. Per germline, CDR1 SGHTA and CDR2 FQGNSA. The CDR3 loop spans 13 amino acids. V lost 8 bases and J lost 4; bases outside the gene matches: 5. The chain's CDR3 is CASGRQGVYGYTF. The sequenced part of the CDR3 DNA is TGTGCCAGCGGTCGACAGGGGGTCTATGGC.

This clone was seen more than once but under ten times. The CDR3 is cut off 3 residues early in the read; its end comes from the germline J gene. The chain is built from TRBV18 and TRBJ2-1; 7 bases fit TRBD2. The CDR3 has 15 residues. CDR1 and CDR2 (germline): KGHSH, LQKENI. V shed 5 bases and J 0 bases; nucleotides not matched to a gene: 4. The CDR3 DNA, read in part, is TGTGCCAGCTCATCCAGCGGGAACTCCTACAATGAG. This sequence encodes CASSSSGNSYNE. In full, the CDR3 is CASSSSGNSYNEQFF.

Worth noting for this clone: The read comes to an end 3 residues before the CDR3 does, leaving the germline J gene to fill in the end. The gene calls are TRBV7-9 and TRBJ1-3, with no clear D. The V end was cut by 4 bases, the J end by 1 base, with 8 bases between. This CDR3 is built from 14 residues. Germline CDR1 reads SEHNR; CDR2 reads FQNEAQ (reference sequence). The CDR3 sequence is CASSSRLSGNTIYF. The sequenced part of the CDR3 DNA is TGTGCCAGCAGCTCCAGGTTATCTGGAAACACC.

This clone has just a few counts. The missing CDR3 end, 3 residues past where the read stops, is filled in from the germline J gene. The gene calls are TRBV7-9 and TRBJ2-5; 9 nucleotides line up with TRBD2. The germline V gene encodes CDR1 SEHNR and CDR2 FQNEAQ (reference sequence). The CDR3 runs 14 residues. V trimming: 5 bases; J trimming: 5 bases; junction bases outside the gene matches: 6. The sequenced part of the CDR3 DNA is TGTGCCAGCAGCACAGCGGGAGGATGGGAGACC. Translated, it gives CASSTAGGWET. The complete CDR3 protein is CASSTAGGWETQYF.

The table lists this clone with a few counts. The part of the CDR3 DNA that was read is TGTGCCAGCAGCCCAAGCGACAGACCCTACGAG. Protein sequence: CASSPSDRPYE. The CDR3, in full, reads CASSPSDRPYEQYF. The V and J genes are TRBV7-2 and TRBJ2-7; TRBD1 is a possible D gene (5 bases). From the germline J gene comes the end of the CDR3, since the read stops 3 residues before it. Trimming took 5 bases from V and 2 from J, leaving 13 bases between them. Germline assignment: CDR1 SGHTA and CDR2 FQGNSA. The CDR3 consists of 14 residues.

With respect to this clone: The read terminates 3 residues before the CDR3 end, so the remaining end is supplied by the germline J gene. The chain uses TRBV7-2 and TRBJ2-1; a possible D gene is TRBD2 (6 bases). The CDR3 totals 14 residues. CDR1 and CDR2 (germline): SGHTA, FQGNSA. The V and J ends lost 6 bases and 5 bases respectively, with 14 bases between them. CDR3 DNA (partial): TGTGCCAGCAGGGACTACTCCGAACACAATGAG. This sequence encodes CASRDYSEHNE. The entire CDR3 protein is CASRDYSEHNEQFF. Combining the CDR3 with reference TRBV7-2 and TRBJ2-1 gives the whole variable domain GAGVSQSPSNKVTEKGKDVELRCDPISGHTALYWYRQSLGQGLEFLIYFQGNSAPDKSGLPSDRFSAERTGGSVSTLTIQRTQQEDSAVYLCASRDYSEHNEQFFGPGTRLTVL.

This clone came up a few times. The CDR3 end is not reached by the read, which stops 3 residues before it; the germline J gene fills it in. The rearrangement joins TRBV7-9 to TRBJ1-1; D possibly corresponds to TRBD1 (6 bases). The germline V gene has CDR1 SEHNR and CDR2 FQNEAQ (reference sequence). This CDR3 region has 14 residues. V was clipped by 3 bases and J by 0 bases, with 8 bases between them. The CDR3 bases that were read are TGTGCCAGCAGCTTCGCAGGGGTGAACACTGAA. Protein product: CASSFAGVNTE. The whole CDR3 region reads CASSFAGVNTEAFF.